This T cell receptor (beta chain) was documented in a study of response to subunit inactivated influenza vaccine. Each CDR3 protein gets one entry after TCRdb re-called the RT-PCR reads with MiXCR. The sample contains hundreds of thousands of distinct CDR3 sequences, approximately 15% of which appear only once. There are a few counts of this clonotype. Its antigen is unidentified. Study results and limitations: After each seasonal influenza vaccination, few new T cells are recruited, the authors suggested.

CDR3 length: 12 residues. The germline V and J ends were trimmed by 6 bases and 8 bases, with 13 bases remaining between them. Per germline, CDR1 SGHAT and CDR2 FQNNGV. J is TRBJ1-2 and V is TRBV11-2; D is ambiguous. This receptor was taken from a man aged 50-75 years who received an inactivated influenza vaccine. The material was CD4+ T cells sorted from PBMCs, obtained around 25 months after vaccination. CDR3 residues: CASRPSSGGYTF. The CDR3 DNA is TGTGCCAGCAGGCCTTCAAGTGGGGGCTACACCTTC.